Presented here are 25 T cell receptor beta chains from one specimen sequenced in a study of OX40 agonist ivuxolimab in advanced cancers. The table came from immunoSEQ multiplex PCR; TCRdb's copy has only in-frame clones and leaves some out. The table has 70,000 or so clones, approximately 90% seen once. Specimen: CD4+ or CD8+ T cells sorted from blood, collected in a trial of the OX40 agonist ivuxolimab. The receptors here all came from an adult with an advanced solid tumor such as melanoma, head and neck, liver or kidney cancer.

The chain couples TRBV9 to TRBJ2-1; no clear D. The CDR3 is 15 amino acids. Germline CDR1 reads SGDLS; CDR2 reads YYNGEE. V was shortened by 0 bases and J by 0 bases, with 7 bases between the two germline ends. CDR3 amino acids: CASSVGIGSYNEQFF. The CDR3 DNA is TGTGCCAGCAGCGTAGGGATAGGCTCCTACAATGAGCAGTTCTTC.

About this clone itself: One end of the junction is discordant with germline, which a read error may explain. The CDR3 here is CASSPGTGGRF. For the CDR3, the DNA is TGTGCCAGCTCACCAGGGACAGGGGGGCGCTTT. This chain uses TRBV18 with TRBJ1-1, with 11 nucleotides matching TRBD1. CDR3 size: 11 residues. Germline V gene data show CDR1 as KGHSH and CDR2 as LQKENI. Variable domain in full (rest from reference TRBV18 and TRBJ1-1): NAGVMQNPRHLVRRRGQEARLRCSPMKGHSHVYWYRQLPEEGLKFMVYLQKENIIDESGMPKERFSAEFPKEGPSILRIQQVVRGDSAAYFCASSPGTGGRFGQGTRLTVV.

Here the CDR3 DNA reads TGTGCCAGCAGCCTGGACTATTCGCAGTATTTT. It yields the protein CASSLDYSQYF. The chain is built from TRBV5-6 and TRBJ2-3; tentatively, D is TRBD2 (6 bases). Germline V lookup: CDR1 SGHDT, CDR2 YYEEEE. V shed 4 bases and J shed 10 bases, with 10 bases lying between them. The CDR3 is 11 amino acids.

The chain uses TRBV6-6 and TRBJ1-2; no definite D call. There are 13 residues in the CDR3. Per germline, CDR1 MNHNY and CDR2 SVGAGI (reference sequence). Trimming left V 7 bases short and J 6 bases short, with 15 bases between. The CDR3 is CASTLGLVNGYTF. CDR3 DNA: TGTGCCAGCACATTAGGGTTGGTGAATGGCTACACCTTC.

V gene TRBV11-2 combines with J gene TRBJ2-7, with no clear D. Per the germline V gene, CDR1 is SGHAT and CDR2 is FQNNGV. V was clipped by 5 bases and J by 3 bases, with 14 bases between them. This CDR3 contains 14 residues. CDR3 DNA: TGTGCCAGCAGCAAAGGGCTTAATGACTACGAGCAGTACTTC. Translation: CASSKGLNDYEQYF.

The chain uses TRBV7-3 and TRBJ2-1, with D tentatively TRBD1 (6 bases). V was shortened by 2 bases and J by 7 bases, with 12 bases between the two germline ends. CDR1 and CDR2 (germline): SGHTA, FQGTGA. The length of the CDR3 is 14 residues. The CDR3 sequence: CASSLSGVGNEQFF. The CDR3 nucleotides are TGTGCCAGCAGCTTATCAGGGGTGGGGAATGAGCAGTTCTTC.

V gene TRBV11-2 combines with J gene TRBJ2-1; 7 bases are shared with TRBD2. Germline V CDR1 and CDR2: SGHAT, FQNNGV. V lost 7 bases, J lost 0 bases, and 6 bases stayed unmatched. This CDR3 has 15 residues. The CDR3 DNA follows: TGTGCCAGCACCCTGGGCGGGGGCTCCTACAATGAGCAGTTCTTC. Residues: CASTLGGGSYNEQFF.

J is TRBJ1-5 and V is TRBV28; the D is unclear. The germline V and J ends were trimmed by 3 bases and 6 bases, with 12 bases remaining between them. The CDR3 length is 14 residues. CDR1 MDHEN and CDR2 SYDVKM come from the germline V gene. The DNA of the CDR3 is TGTGCCAGCAGTTTTGGTTCGGACCTTCAGCCCCAGCATTTT. It encodes CASSFGSDLQPQHF.

The V and J genes are TRBV6-5 and TRBJ2-7; D gene unclear. V gave up 3 bases and J gave up 4 bases, with 16 bases separating them. The CDR3 loop spans 15 amino acids. From germline, CDR1 is MNHEY and CDR2 SVGAGI. CDR3: CASSYGHSGFYEQYF. DNA for the CDR3: TGTGCCAGCAGTTATGGCCATTCGGGTTTTTACGAGCAGTACTTC.

Only a few counts were recorded for this clone. The chain has TRBV5-6 and TRBJ1-1; TRBD1 is a possible D gene (6 bases). This CDR3 has 16 residues. V lost 3 bases and J 2 bases, leaving 17 bases between the germline ends. Germline assignment: CDR1 SGHDT and CDR2 YYEEEE. CDR3: CASSWKSGTKNTEAFF. In DNA form, the CDR3 reads TGTGCCAGCAGCTGGAAGTCCGGGACAAAAAACACTGAAGCTTTCTTT.

The chain has TRBV1 and TRBJ1-5. TRBV1 is labeled a pseudogene. The CDR3 is 14 residues long. The chain's CDR3 is CTSSQGDSNQPQHF. The CDR3 DNA reads TGCACCAGCAGCCAAGGTGATAGCAATCAGCCCCAGCATTTT.

The chain uses TRBV28 and TRBJ2-7, with D hard to call. The CDR3 totals 13 residues. In germline, CDR1 is MDHEN, CDR2 SYDVKM. V was cut by 6 bases and J by 1 base, with 10 bases left in between. This chain's CDR3 is CASRGGSSYEQYF. CDR3 DNA sequence: TGTGCCAGCAGGGGCGGTTCTTCCTACGAGCAGTACTTC.

This chain joins TRBV18 and TRBJ2-7, with TRBD2 as a possible D gene (6 bases). The CDR3 runs 16 residues. The germline gives CDR1 KGHSH, CDR2 LQKENI. Trimming left V 6 bases short and J 3 bases short, with 21 bases between. The CDR3 protein is CASSPPRDSVHYEQYF. As DNA, the CDR3 is TGTGCCAGCTCTCCGCCCCGGGACTCAGTACACTACGAGCAGTACTTC.

The chain combines TRBV29-1 with TRBJ1-6; D is uncertain. The germline V gene encodes CDR1 SQVTM and CDR2 ANQGSEA. The CDR3 is 14 amino acids. V was shortened by 6 bases and J by 3 bases, with 12 bases between the two germline ends. The CDR3 DNA is TGCAGCGTGGCGGACGGCTACTATAATTCACCCCTCCACTTT. Its translation: CSVADGYYNSPLHF.

The CDR3 here is CASSPRRGTGDFGNTIYF. CDR3 bases: TGTGCCAGCAGCCCCCGTCGCGGGACAGGGGACTTTGGAAACACCATATATTTT. The V gene is TRBV9, the J gene TRBJ1-3, with 10 bases matching TRBD1. The CDR3 length is 18 residues. Germline CDR1 reads SGDLS; CDR2 reads YYNGEE. V was clipped by 4 bases and J by 3 bases; unmatched bases: 13.

The V call is TRBV28, the J call TRBJ1-1; no clear D. Germline V gives CDR1 MDHEN, CDR2 SYDVKM. The germline V and J ends were trimmed by 6 bases and 0 bases, with 11 bases remaining between them. This CDR3 contains 14 residues. CDR3 in amino acids: CASSVPGLNTEAFF. The CDR3 DNA sequence: TGTGCCAGCAGCGTCCCAGGCCTGAACACTGAAGCTTTCTTT.

The chain combines TRBV11-2 with TRBJ2-7, with TRBD2 matching over 8 bases. Germline values: CDR1 SGHAT, CDR2 FQNNGV. This CDR3 spans 16 amino acids. J gave up 2 bases and V 1 base, and 7 bases lay outside the gene matches. The CDR3 DNA reads TGTGCCAGCAGCTTAGCGGGAGGGCCAATAACCTACGAGCAGTACTTC. Residues: CASSLAGGPITYEQYF.

This chain connects TRBV4-3 to TRBJ2-5, with a tentative D call TRBD2 (5 bases). Germline V gene data show CDR1 as LGHNA and CDR2 as YSLEER. The CDR3 is 17 amino acids. V gave up 1 base and J gave up 0 bases, with 15 bases separating them. The CDR3 here is CASSQGSSGPYQETQYF. In nucleotides, the CDR3 is TGCGCCAGCAGCCAAGGCTCCAGCGGCCCGTACCAAGAGACCCAGTACTTC.

V usage is TRBV29-1 and J usage is TRBJ2-1; 7 nucleotides agree with TRBD2. CDR3 size: 13 residues. The ends lost 7 bases at V and 3 bases at J; junction bases unmatched: 6. Germline CDR1 is SQVTM and CDR2 is ANQGSEA. Here the CDR3 reads CSAGGDYYNEQFF. In DNA, the CDR3 is TGCAGCGCTGGGGGGGACTACTACAATGAGCAGTTCTTC.

The chain recombines TRBV5-1 with TRBJ1-3, with TRBD1 matching 7 bases. The trim removed 4 bases at V and 0 bases at J, leaving 7 bases unmatched. CDR1 is SGHRS, CDR2 YFSETQ, per germline. This CDR3 is built from 16 residues. CDR3 in DNA: TGCGCCAGCAGCCCCCCGACAGGGAACTCTGGAAACACCATATATTTT. This gives the protein CASSPPTGNSGNTIYF. Using reference TRBV5-1 and TRBJ1-3 for the parts outside the CDR3, the full variable domain is KAGVTQTPRYLIKTRGQQVTLSCSPISGHRSVSWYQQTPGQGLQFLFEYFSETQRNKGNFPGRFSGRQFSNSRSEMNVSTLELGDSALYLCASSPPTGNSGNTIYFGEGSWLTVV.

V and J are TRBV28 and TRBJ1-5; D is unclear. V was cut by 6 bases and J by 2 bases, with 11 bases left in between. This CDR3 region has 14 residues. Germline V gene data show CDR1 as MDHEN and CDR2 as SYDVKM. The CDR3 nucleotides read TGTGCCAGCAGCCGACATATCGGCAATCAGCCCCAGCATTTT. Amino acid sequence: CASSRHIGNQPQHF.

CDR3 in DNA: TGCGCCAGCACGACAGGGACCCAACAAGAGACCCAGTACTTC. Amino acids: CASTTGTQQETQYF. The chain uses TRBV5-1 and TRBJ2-5; 7 positions match TRBD1. CDR3 length equals 14 residues. The germline V gene has CDR1 SGHRS and CDR2 YFSETQ. V trimming: 6 bases; J trimming: 2 bases; junction bases outside the gene matches: 7. Drawing the rest from reference TRBV5-1 and TRBJ2-5, the complete variable domain is KAGVTQTPRYLIKTRGQQVTLSCSPISGHRSVSWYQQTPGQGLQFLFEYFSETQRNKGNFPGRFSGRQFSNSRSEMNVSTLELGDSALYLCASTTGTQQETQYFGPGTRLLVL.

The rearrangement uses TRBV5-1 and TRBJ1-1; 7 nucleotides match TRBD1. The V and J ends lost 5 bases and 7 bases, in that order; junction bases with no gene match: 5. In germline, CDR1 is SGHRS, CDR2 YFSETQ. CDR3 length equals 12 residues. In DNA form, the CDR3 reads TGCGCCAGCAGAGGCTACAGGGGTGAAGCTTTCTTT. It codes for CASRGYRGEAFF.

The chain uses TRBV19 and TRBJ2-1; D possibly corresponds to TRBD2 (5 bases). This CDR3 contains 13 residues. The V and J ends lost 10 bases and 2 bases respectively, with 12 bases between them. The germline V gene encodes CDR1 LNHDA and CDR2 SQIVND (reference sequence). In DNA form, the CDR3 reads TGTGCCACTGAGCGGTCAGCCTACAATGAGCAGTTCTTC. Translation gives CATERSAYNEQFF.

The chain recombines TRBV19 with TRBJ2-2; tentatively, D is TRBD1 (5 bases). V gave up 4 bases and J gave up 7 bases, with 10 bases separating them. The CDR3 consists of 13 residues. Germline assignment: CDR1 LNHDA and CDR2 SQIVND (reference sequence). The CDR3: CASSRQGDGELFF. For the CDR3, the DNA is TGTGCCAGTAGTAGGCAGGGTGACGGGGAGCTGTTTTTT.